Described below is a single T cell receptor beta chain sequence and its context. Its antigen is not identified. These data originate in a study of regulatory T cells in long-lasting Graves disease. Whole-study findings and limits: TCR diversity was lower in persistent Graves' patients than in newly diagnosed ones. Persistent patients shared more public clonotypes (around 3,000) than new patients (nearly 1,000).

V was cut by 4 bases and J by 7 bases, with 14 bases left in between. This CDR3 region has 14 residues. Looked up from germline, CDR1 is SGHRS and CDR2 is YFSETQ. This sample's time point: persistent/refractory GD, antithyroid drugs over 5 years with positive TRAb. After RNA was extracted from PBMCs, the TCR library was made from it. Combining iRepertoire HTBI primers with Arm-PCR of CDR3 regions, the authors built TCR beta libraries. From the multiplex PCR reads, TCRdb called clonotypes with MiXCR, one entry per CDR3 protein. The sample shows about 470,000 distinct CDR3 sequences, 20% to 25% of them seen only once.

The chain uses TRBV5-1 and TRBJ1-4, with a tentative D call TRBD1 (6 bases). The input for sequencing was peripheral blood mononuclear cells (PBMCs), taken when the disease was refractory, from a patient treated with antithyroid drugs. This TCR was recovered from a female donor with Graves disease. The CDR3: CASSMGGGREKLFF. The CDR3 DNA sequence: TGCGCCAGCAGCATGGGGGGGGGGCGTGAAAAACTGTTTTTT.